These 5 T cell receptor beta chains were sequenced from one sample in a study of CD8 T cells in Susac syndrome. RNA was extracted with the RNeasy kit, and a quantity of about 0.45 to 1 ug was reverse transcribed using random hexamers. In TCRdb, the immunoSEQ multiplex PCR reads were re-called with MiXCR into one record per CDR3 protein. The table lists roughly 200,000 distinct CDR3 sequences, 85% to 95% of them singletons. The sequencing input was CD4+ T cells from PBMCs. The receptors come from a human donor with multiple sclerosis.

The table lists this clonotype with a count of one. The chain uses TRBV7-2 and TRBJ1-6; D gene ambiguous. CDR3 size: 15 residues. Looked up from germline, CDR1 is SGHTA and CDR2 is FQGNSA. Trimming took off 1 base at V and 9 bases at J, with 13 bases between the two ends. CDR3 region: CASSLDSRAGSPLHF. The CDR3, as DNA: TGTGCCAGCAGCTTAGATTCGAGGGCTGGTTCACCCCTCCACTTT.

J is TRBJ2-5 and V is TRBV7-8; D might be TRBD1 or TRBD2, each matching 5 bases. Germline V gene data show CDR1 as SGHVS and CDR2 as FQNEAQ. The V gene lost 5 bases and the J gene lost 1 base, with 8 bases spanning the gap. The CDR3 is made up of 13 amino acids. The CDR3 DNA is TGTGCCAGCAGCGCCGGGGCCCAAGAGACCCAGTACTTC. It codes for CASSAGAQETQYF.

The genes are TRBV20-1 and TRBJ1-2; perhaps TRBD1 as D (5 bases). The CDR3 is 13 residues long. V was trimmed by 0 bases and J by 8 bases, leaving 13 bases between them. CDR1 is DFQATT, CDR2 SNEGSKA, per germline (reference sequence). CDR3 coding DNA: TGCAGTGCTAGAGATCGACAAAGGGGAGGCTACACCTTC. Translation gives CSARDRQRGGYTF.

The J gene is TRBJ1-1, the V gene TRBV21-1; the DNA was not compared with TRBD1, the D call given in the table. TRBV21-1 is an annotated pseudogene. The CDR3 contains 15 residues. CDR3 in amino acids: CASSAKGDSNTEAFF. CDR3 sequence (DNA): TGTGCCAGCAGCGCCAAAGGGGACAGTAACACTGAAGCTTTCTTT.

The chain couples TRBV24-1 to TRBJ2-5, with TRBD2 identical over 8 bases. Germline V CDR1 and CDR2: KGHDR, SFDVKD. With 2 bases clipped from V and 5 bases from J, the junction kept 6 bases outside the gene matches. This CDR3 is 15 amino acids long. The CDR3 spells CATSDSRTSSETQYF. CDR3 DNA sequence: TGTGCCACCAGTGATTCGCGGACTAGCTCGGAGACCCAGTACTTC.